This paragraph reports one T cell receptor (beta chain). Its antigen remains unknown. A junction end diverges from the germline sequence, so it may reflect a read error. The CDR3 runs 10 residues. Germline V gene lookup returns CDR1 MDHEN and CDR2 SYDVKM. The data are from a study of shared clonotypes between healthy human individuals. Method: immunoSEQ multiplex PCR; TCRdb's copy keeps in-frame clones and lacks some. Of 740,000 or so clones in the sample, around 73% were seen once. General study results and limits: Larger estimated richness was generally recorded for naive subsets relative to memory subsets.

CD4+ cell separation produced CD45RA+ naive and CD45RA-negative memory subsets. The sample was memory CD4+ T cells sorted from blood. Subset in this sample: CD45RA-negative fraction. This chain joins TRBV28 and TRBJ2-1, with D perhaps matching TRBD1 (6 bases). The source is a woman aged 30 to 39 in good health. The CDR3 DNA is TGTGCCAGCAGCGACAGGCCGAGGGTCTTC. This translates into CASSDRPRVF.